The source of this T cell receptor (beta chain) is a study of control samples from healthy donors and cancer patients. The CDR3 extends over 15 amino acids. Deletions cut 0 bases from V and 7 bases from J, with 10 bases between. CDR1 MNHNS and CDR2 SASEGT come from the germline V gene. Only in-frame clones appear in the TCRdb table, and some are missing; sequencing was by immunoSEQ multiplex PCR. The sample comprises about 160,000 clones, about 90% of which are singletons, and approximately 12% rests with the top ten. The chain joins TRBV6-1 to TRBJ1-6, with a tentative D call TRBD1 (5 bases). This TCR came from a man aged 30-40 years in good health. What was sequenced was blood. CDR3 bases: TGTGCCAGCAGTGAAGCTAGGACATCGAATTCACCCCTCCACTTT. Translation gives CASSEARTSNSPLHF.